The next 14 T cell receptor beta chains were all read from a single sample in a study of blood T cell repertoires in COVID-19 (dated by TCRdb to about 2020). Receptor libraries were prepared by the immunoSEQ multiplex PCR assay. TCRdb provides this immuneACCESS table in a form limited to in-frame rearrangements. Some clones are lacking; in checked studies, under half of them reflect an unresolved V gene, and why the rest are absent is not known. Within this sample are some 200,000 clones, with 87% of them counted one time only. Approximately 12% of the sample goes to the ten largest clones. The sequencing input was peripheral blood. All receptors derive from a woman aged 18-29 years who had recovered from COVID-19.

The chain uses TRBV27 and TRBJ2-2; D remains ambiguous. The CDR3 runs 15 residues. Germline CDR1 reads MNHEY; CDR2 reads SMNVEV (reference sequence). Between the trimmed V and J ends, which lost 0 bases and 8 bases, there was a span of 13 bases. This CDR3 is CASSLSSSGSGELFF. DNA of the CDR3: TGTGCCAGCAGTTTATCGTCTAGTGGTTCGGGGGAGCTGTTTTTT.

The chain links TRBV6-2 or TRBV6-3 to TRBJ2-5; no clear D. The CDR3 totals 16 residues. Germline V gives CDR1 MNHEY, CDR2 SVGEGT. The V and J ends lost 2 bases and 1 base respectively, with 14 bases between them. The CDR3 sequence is CASSYLLGQTQETQYF. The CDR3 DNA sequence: TGTGCCAGCAGTTACCTCTTGGGCCAGACCCAAGAGACCCAGTACTTC.

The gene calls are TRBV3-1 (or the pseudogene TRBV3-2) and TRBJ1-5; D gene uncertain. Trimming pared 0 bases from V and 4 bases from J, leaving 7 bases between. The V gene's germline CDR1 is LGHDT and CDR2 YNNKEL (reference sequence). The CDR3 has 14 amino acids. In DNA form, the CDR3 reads TGTGCCAGCAGCCAAGATGGAGGGAATCAGCCCCAGCATTTT. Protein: CASSQDGGNQPQHF.

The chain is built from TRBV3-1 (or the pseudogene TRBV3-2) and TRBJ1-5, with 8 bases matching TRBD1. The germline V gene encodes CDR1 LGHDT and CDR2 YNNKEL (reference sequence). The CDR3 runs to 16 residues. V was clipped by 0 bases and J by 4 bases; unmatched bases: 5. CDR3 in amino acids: CASSQETGQGNQPQHF. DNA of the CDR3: TGTGCCAGCAGCCAAGAAACAGGACAGGGTAATCAGCCCCAGCATTTT.

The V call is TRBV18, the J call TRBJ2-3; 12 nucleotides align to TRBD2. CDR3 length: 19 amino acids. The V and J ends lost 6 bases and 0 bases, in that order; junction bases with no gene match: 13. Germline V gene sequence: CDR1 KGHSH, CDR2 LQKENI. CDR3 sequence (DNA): TGTGCCAGCTCGCTGCGACTAGCGGGAGATAAGGGAAGCACAGATACGCAGTATTTT. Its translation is CASSLRLAGDKGSTDTQYF.

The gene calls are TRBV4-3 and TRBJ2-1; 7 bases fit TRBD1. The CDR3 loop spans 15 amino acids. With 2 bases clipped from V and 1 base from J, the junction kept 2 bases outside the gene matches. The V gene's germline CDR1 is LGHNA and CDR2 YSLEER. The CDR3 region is CASSQPGQSYNEQFF. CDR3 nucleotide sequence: TGCGCCAGCAGCCAACCGGGACAGTCCTACAATGAGCAGTTCTTC.

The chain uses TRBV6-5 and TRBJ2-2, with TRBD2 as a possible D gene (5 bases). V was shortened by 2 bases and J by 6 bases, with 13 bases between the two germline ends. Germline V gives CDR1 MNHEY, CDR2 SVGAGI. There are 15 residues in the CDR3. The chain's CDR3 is CASSYSGLAAGELFF. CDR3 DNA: TGTGCCAGCAGTTACAGCGGCCTGGCGGCCGGGGAGCTGTTTTTT.

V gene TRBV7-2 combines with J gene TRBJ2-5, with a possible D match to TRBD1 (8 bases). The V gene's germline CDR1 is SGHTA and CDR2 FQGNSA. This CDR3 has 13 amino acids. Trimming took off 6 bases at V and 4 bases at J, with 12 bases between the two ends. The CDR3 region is CASRQGGGETQYF. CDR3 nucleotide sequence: TGTGCCAGCAGACAGGGGGGGGGAGAGACCCAGTACTTC.

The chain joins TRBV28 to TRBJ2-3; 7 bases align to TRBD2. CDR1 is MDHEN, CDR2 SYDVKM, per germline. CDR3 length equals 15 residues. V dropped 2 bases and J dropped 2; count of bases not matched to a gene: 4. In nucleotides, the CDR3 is TGTGCCAGCAGTTTAGGCGGGAGCTACACAGATACGCAGTATTTT. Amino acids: CASSLGGSYTDTQYF.

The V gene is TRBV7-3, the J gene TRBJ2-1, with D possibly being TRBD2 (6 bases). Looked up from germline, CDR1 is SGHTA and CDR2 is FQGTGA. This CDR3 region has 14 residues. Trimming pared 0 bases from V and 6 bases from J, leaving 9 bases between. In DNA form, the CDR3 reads TGTGCCAGCAGCTTAACCGGGACTGGCAATGAGCAGTTCTTC. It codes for CASSLTGTGNEQFF.

The CDR3 reads CASSETPRGLYGYTF. CDR3 nucleotides: TGTGCCAGCAGTGAAACCCCCAGGGGCCTTTATGGCTACACCTTC. The V call is TRBV2, the J call TRBJ1-2; TRBD1 might be the D (6 bases). V was pared by 2 bases and J by 5 bases, with 15 bases between. Germline values: CDR1 SNHLY, CDR2 FYNNEI. The CDR3 is 15 residues long.

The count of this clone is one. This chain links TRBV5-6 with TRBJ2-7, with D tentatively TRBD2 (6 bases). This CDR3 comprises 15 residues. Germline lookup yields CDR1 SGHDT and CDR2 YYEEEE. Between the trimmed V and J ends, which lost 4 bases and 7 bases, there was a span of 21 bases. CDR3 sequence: CASSHLRGAGEEQYF. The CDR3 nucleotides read TGTGCCAGCAGCCACCTCCGCGGGGCCGGAGAAGAGCAGTACTTC.

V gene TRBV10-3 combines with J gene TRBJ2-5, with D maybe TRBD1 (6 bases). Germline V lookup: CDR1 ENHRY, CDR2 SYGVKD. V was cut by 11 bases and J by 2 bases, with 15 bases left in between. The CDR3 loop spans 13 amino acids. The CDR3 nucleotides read TGTGCCGCTGGTGGGGGCGAACAAGAGACCCAGTACTTC. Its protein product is CAAGGGEQETQYF.

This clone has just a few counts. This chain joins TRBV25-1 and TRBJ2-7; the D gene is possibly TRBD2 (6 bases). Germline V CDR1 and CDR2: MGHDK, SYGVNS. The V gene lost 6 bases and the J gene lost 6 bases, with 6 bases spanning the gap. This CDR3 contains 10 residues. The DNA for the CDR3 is TGTGCCAGCAGCGGGGGCGAGCAGTACTTC. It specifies CASSGGEQYF.